The source of this T cell receptor beta chain is a study of blood T cell repertoires in COVID-19 (dated by TCRdb to the early 2020s). Broadly, across the study: The collaborator samples originated in the United States, Italy and Spain and spanned the acute and convalescent phases of COVID-19. Samples came from the ongoing ImmuneRACE study (first 160 participants) plus 1,254 subjects from 6 global collaborators. Where available, HLA class I and class II types were obtained from metadata supplied by the sample provider rather than from assay-based typing. The repertoires were made available in a free public database intended to serve as a resource for research on the immune response to SARS-CoV-2. Subjects who had been exposed to COVID-19, were actively infected with it, or had recovered from it provided the deeply sampled blood TCRbeta repertoires that made up the dataset. The sample metadata nearly always contained a de-identified subject ID, COVID-19 status, age in years and sex. The material from the prospective study consisted of cDNA or gDNA derived from T cells, B-cell-depleted T cells, or PBMCs. Broader findings and caveats from the paper: The amount of clinical and demographic metadata varied by source and participant and was provided uncurated.

Collaborating institutions collected whole blood in K2EDTA tubes following their own protocols. For TCRbeta analysis, collaborators shipped samples in one of three forms: frozen whole blood, isolated PBMCs, or DNA extracted from either of those sample types. In regard to this clone: No antigen is known for it. No much larger clone is present one base from it, and per-base qualities are unavailable.

V and J are truncated by 5 bases and 2 bases respectively, leaving an intervening sequence of 15 bases. The CDR3 measures 15 amino acids from cysteine to phenylalanine. CDR3 DNA only is kept here, 45 bases in frame from base 1. In the germline V gene (reference sequence), CDR1 corresponds to SEHNR and CDR2 to FQNEAQ. TCRbeta CDR3 regions were amplified from genomic DNA by means of the immunoSEQ Assay, a bias-controlled multiplex PCR. The original pipeline was this. Within the assay, amplification of reference gene primers was used to estimate how many nucleated cells each sample contained. To quantify the absolute abundance of each unique TCRbeta CDR3 rearrangement, sequence reads were collapsed and filtered. For each sample, productive Simpson clonality was calculated as the square root of Simpson's diversity index over productive rearrangements. What TCRdb holds here is the immuneACCESS table cut down to in-frame rearrangements. Part of the clones is not present; checked against another copy, under half of the missing clones reflect an unresolved V gene, and the others are unexplained. That table supplies the V and J calls and clone size; D and trimming were determined from the DNA. Within this sample are approximately 200,000 clones, with less than 90% of them counted one time only. 1.5% to 2% of the sample lies in the top ten.

This clonotype was obtained from a man between 65 and 85 years old with acute or convalescent COVID-19. The chain couples TRBV7-9 to TRBJ2-5; too little of a D gene remains to name it. Sequenced sample: peripheral blood. The sequenced DNA is TGTGCCAGCAGCCCCCTCTTCCCCAGTCAAGAGACCCAGTACTTC. It is translated as CASSPLFPSQETQYF.